This note documents a single T cell receptor beta chain sequence. The specificity of this receptor is unknown. Base qualities were left out, and no much larger clone turns up one base away. Via the germline V gene, CDR1 is SGHVS and CDR2 FQNEAQ. The V end loses 4 bases and the J end loses 6 bases, and a stretch of 21 bases separates them. Reading from cysteine to phenylalanine, the CDR3 counts 16 amino acids. The sequence is cut down to CDR3 DNA, 48 bases in frame from base 1. From each donor, a single peripheral blood sample of about 120 mL on average was drawn into heparinised tubes. Using a panel that included CD45RO, CCR7, CD25, CD127, CD95 and CD27, naive, central memory, regulatory and stem cell-like memory CD4+ T cells were sorted on a BD FACSAria II. Every sorted population had a purity above 98%. Right away, PBMCs were isolated by Lymphoprep density gradient centrifugation and were stained directly, with no culture step. To minimize batch effects, samples were stained and sorted in pairs, one healthy donor with one patient per experiment.

The sample comes from a study of beta chain features in type 1 diabetes listed by TCRdb under 2018. For the study in its entirety: No differences in mean age, gender distribution, total cell number or subset yield were found between patients and healthy donors. The study compared the TCRB repertoires of sorted circulating CD4+ T cell subsets in recently diagnosed type 1 diabetes patients with those in matched healthy donors. Regulatory and stem cell-like memory subsets were obtained from only 8 patients and roughly eight healthy donors, while naive and central memory subsets were obtained from all 28 donors. A total of roughly 100 million sorted cells were examined across all samples, and the number of cells per subset was strongly correlated with RNA yield. General conclusions and limits of the study: The naive, central memory and regulatory TCRB repertoires appeared to resemble one another more closely among patients than among healthy donors. Shorter templates might be favored by PCR, yet because patient and control samples were amplified and corrected together, any such skew would affect both groups equally. Because the HLA sub-analyses included only small numbers of individuals, any influence of HLA type on TCRB rearrangement was left unresolved. Type 1 diabetes patients showed a moderate but significant shortening of TCRB CDR3 length in all four CD4+ subsets. Because cDNA rather than genomic DNA was sequenced, highly expressing activated cells could have been over-represented, although no difference in activation and CD3 levels was found between groups. At VDJ recombination sites, type 1 diabetes patients had fewer insertions and more deleted nucleotides, which implies abnormalities in thymic rearrangement.

All of the isolated RNA was reverse transcribed with the High Capacity cDNA Reverse Transcription Kit, so expressed TCRB transcripts were sequenced. Naive, central memory and regulatory T cell samples underwent deep immunoSEQ sequencing, averaging approximately 3.5 million total reads per sample. After sorted cells were lysed in RLT buffer, RNA was extracted with DNase-treated RNeasy Micro or Mini kits, with the choice depending on cell number. To prevent cross-contamination, every cell subset was processed on its own, while patient and healthy donor samples were processed together. TCRB sequences were amplified from cDNA with the immunoSEQ multiplex PCR, producing 87-bp fragments spanning the CDR3 region. Sequencing of the amplicons was done on the Illumina HiSeq platform. As for the authors' bioinformatics: Synthetic template baselines were used to correct PCR bias computationally, reads within Hamming distance 2 were collapsed, and singletons that could not be merged were discarded. Reads were aligned against IMGT so that V, D and J genes, CDR3 length and insertions or deletions at six rearrangement sites could be assigned. Clonotype counts were normalized to sorted cell number within each subset before computing true diversity and Gini coefficients with the tcR R package. Repertoire sharing was quantified using the overlap coefficient calculated on TCRB nucleotide sequences. As a proxy for the pre-selection repertoire, out-of-frame TCRB sequences from naive cells were analyzed. TCRdb provides this immuneACCESS table in a form limited to in-frame rearrangements. Some clones are lacking; in checked studies, under half of them reflect an unresolved V gene, and why the rest are absent is not known. That table gives V, J and clone size, and the DNA gave D and trimming. The sample data list roughly 240,000 clones, and roughly 15% of these were observed just once. Roughly 0.024% of the sample is in the top ten clones.

This chain is built from TRBV7-8 and TRBJ1-2; no D gene can be assigned with confidence. This receptor was obtained from a woman aged 40 to 49 in good health. What was sequenced was naive CD4+ T cells from blood. In light of the paper, this sample's cell subset or site label describes: true naive CD4+ T cells. The sequence in DNA is TGTGCCAGCAGCTCCAACCGTCTAATCTTGGCGGATGGCTACACCTTC. This is translated as CASSSNRLILADGYTF.